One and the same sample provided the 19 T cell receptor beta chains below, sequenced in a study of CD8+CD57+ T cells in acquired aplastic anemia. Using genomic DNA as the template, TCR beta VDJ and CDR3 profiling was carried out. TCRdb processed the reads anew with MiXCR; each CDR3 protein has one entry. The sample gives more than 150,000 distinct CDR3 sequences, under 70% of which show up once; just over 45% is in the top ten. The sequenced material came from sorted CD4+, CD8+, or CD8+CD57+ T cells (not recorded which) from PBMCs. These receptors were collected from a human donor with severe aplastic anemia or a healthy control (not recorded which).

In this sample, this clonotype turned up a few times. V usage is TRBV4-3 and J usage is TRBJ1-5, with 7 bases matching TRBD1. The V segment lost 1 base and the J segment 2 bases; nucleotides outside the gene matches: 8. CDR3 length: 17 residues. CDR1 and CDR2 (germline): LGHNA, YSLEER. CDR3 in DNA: TGCGCCAGCAGCCAAGTTCAGGGGGTATTGGGCAATCAGCCCCAGCATTTT. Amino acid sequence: CASSQVQGVLGNQPQHF.

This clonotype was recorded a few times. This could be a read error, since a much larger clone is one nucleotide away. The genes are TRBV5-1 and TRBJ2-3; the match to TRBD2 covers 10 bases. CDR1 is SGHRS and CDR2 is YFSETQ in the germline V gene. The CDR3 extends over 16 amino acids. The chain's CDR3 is CASKRGSGGATGTQYF. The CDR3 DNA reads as TGCGCCAGCAAAAGGGGGAGCGGGGGGGCTACAGGTACGCAGTATTTT.

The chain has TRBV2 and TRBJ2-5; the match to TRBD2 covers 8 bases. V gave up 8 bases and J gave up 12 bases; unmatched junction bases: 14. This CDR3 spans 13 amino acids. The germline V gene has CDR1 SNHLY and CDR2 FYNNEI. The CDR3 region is CASGGNEAGVKYF. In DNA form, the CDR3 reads TGTGCCAGCGGGGGAAACGAAGCGGGGGTAAAGTACTTC.

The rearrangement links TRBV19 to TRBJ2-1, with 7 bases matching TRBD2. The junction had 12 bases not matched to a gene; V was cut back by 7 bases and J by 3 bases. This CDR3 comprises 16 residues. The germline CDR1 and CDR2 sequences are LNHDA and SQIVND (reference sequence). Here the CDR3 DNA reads TGTGCCAGTATTCCAGGTTGGGGGGAGGGCTACAATGAGCAGTTCTTC. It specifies CASIPGWGEGYNEQFF.

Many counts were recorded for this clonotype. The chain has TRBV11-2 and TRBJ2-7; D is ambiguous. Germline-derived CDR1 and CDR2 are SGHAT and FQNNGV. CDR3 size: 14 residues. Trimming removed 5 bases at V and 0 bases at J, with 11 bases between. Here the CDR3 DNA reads TGTGCCAGCAGCCCCCGTGCCCGCTCCTACGAGCAGTACTTC. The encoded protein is CASSPRARSYEQYF.

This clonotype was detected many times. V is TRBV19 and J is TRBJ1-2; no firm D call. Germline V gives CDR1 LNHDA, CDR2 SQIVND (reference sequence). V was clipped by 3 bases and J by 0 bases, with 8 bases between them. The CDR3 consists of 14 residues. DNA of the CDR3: TGTGCCAGTAGTATTGGCAGGACTAACTATGGCTACACCTTC. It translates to CASSIGRTNYGYTF.

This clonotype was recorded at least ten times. CDR3 bases: TGCAGCGCCGGGGGTGACAGCACAGATACGCAGTATTTT. As protein: CSAGGDSTDTQYF. The chain links TRBV29-1 to TRBJ2-3, with a possible D match to TRBD2 (6 bases). The germline V gene encodes CDR1 SQVTM and CDR2 ANQGSEA. Trimming removed 7 bases at V and 0 bases at J, with 11 bases between. The CDR3 is 13 residues long.

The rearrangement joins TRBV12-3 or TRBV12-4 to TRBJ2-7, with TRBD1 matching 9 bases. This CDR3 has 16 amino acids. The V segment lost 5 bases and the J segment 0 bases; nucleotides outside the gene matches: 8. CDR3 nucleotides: TGTGCCAGCAGTCCTAGAGGGACAGGGAGCTCCTACGAGCAGTACTTC. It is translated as CASSPRGTGSSYEQYF.

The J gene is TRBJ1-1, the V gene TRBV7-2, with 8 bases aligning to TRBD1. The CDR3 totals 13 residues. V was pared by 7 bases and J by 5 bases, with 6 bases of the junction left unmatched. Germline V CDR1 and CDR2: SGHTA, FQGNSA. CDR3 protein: CASTERQGTEAFF. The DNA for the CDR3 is TGTGCCAGCACCGAACGACAGGGGACTGAAGCTTTCTTT.

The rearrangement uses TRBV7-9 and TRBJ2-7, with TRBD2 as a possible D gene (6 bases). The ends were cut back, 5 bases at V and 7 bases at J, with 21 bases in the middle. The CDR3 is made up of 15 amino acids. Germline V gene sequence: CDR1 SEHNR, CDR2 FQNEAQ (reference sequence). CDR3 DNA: TGTGCCAGCAGCCCGGTGCTAGCGCGGGTATGGGAGCAGTACTTC. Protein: CASSPVLARVWEQYF.

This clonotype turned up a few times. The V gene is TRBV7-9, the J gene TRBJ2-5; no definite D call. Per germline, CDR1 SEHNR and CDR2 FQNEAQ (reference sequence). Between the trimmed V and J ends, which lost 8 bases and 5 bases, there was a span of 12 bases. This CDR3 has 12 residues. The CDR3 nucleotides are TGTGCCAGCTTAAACCCCCGGGAGACCCAGTACTTC. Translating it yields CASLNPRETQYF. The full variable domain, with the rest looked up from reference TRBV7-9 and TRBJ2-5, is DTGVSQNPRHKITKRGQNVTFRCDPISEHNRLYWYRQTLGQGPEFLTYFQNEAQLEKSRLLSDRFSAERPKGSFSTLEIQRTEQGDSAMYLCASLNPRETQYFGPGTRLLVL.

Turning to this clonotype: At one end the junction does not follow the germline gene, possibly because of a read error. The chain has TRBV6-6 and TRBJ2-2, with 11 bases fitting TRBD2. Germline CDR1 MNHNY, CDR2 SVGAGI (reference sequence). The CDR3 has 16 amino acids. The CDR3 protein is CASSYSLAGGPSTRLF. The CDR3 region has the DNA TGTGCCAGCAGTTACTCGTTAGCGGGAGGGCCTTCCACAAGACTTTTT.

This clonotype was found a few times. The CDR3, as DNA: TGTGCCACCAGTGAGCGTACTAGCGTTGCTACGCAGTATTTT. It specifies CATSERTSVATQYF. V usage is TRBV24-1 and J usage is TRBJ2-3, with 7 bases identical to TRBD2. CDR3 length equals 14 residues. Germline values: CDR1 KGHDR, CDR2 SFDVKD. Trimming at V came to 4 bases and at J to 8 bases, leaving 8 bases not matched to a gene.

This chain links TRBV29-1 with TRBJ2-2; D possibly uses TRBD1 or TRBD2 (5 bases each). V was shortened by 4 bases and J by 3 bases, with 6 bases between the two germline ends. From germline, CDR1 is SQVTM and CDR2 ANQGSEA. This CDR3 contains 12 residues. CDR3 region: CSVGGYTGELFF. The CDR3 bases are TGCAGCGTTGGGGGGTACACCGGGGAGCTGTTTTTT.

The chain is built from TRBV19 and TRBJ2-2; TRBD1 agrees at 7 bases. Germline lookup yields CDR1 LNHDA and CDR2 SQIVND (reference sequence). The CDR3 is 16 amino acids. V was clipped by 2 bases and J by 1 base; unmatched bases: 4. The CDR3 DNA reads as TGTGCCAGTAGTATATTAGGGGGCCGGAACACCGGGGAGCTGTTTTTT. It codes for CASSILGGRNTGELFF.

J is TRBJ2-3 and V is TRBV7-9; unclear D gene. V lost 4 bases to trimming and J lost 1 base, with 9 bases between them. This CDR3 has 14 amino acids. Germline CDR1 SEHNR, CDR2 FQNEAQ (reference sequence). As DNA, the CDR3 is TGTGCCAGCAGCTCCCCCGAAGGCACAGATACGCAGTATTTT. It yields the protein CASSSPEGTDTQYF.

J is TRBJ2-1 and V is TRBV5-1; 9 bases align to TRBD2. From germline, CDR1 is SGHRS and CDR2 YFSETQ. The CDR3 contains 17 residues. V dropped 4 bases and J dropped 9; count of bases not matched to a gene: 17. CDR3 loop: CASSRNTWAGGPGEQFF. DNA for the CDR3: TGCGCCAGCAGCCGCAATACTTGGGCGGGAGGGCCGGGTGAGCAGTTCTTC.

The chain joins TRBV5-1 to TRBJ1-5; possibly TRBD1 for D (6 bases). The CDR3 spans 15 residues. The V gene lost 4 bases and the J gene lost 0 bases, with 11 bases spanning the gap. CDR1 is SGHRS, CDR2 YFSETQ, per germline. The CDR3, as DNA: TGCGCCAGCAGCGAACAGGGCTATAGCAATCAGCCCCAGCATTTT. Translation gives CASSEQGYSNQPQHF.

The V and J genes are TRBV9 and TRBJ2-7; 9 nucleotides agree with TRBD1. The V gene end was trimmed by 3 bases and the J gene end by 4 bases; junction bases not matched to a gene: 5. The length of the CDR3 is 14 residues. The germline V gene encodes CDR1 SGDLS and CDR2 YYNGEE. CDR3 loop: CASSGWTGVYEQYF. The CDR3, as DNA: TGTGCCAGCAGCGGATGGACAGGGGTTTACGAGCAGTACTTC.